Presented here are 9 T cell receptor beta chains from one specimen sequenced in a study of blood T cell repertoires in COVID-19. The method was immunoSEQ multiplex PCR; TCRdb's version includes in-frame clones alone and lacks a portion of them. The sample holds 45,000 to 65,000 clones, 83% seen once. The sample was peripheral blood. Source of these receptors: a man between 40 and 49 years old with acute or convalescent COVID-19.

The chain carries TRBV30 and TRBJ2-4, with TRBD2 matching 8 bases. CDR3 length: 17 residues. J gave up 0 bases and V 0 bases, and 7 bases lay outside the gene matches. Germline CDR1 and CDR2: GTSNPN and SVGIG (reference sequence). CDR3 bases: TGTGCCTGGAGTGTTGTAAGCGGGGGATTAGCCAAAAACATTCAGTACTTC. Its translation is CAWSVVSGGLAKNIQYF.

This chain uses TRBV27 with TRBJ2-2, with 9 positions matching TRBD1. There are 16 residues in the CDR3. Looked up from germline, CDR1 is MNHEY and CDR2 is SMNVEV (reference sequence). V lost 2 bases and J lost 4; bases outside the gene matches: 5. The CDR3 sequence: CASSLKGTGFTGELFF. The CDR3 DNA is TGTGCCAGCAGTTTAAAAGGGACAGGGTTCACCGGGGAGCTGTTTTTT.

The gene calls are TRBV5-1 and TRBJ2-2; D call uncertain. V was trimmed by 4 bases and J by 4 bases, leaving 14 bases between them. In germline, CDR1 is SGHRS, CDR2 YFSETQ. The CDR3 totals 15 residues. The CDR3 DNA sequence: TGCGCCAGCAGCGGCAACCGGGTTTTCACCGGGGAGCTGTTTTTT. This encodes CASSGNRVFTGELFF.

V usage is TRBV12-3 or TRBV12-4 and J usage is TRBJ1-2; D uncertain. The V end lost 11 bases, the J end lost 6 bases, and 16 bases lay between the germline ends. There are 12 residues in the CDR3. CDR3 sequence: CASSRNLNGYTF. Written as DNA, the CDR3 is TGTGCCTCCTCTCGAAACTTGAATGGCTACACCTTC.

V gene TRBV11-2 combines with J gene TRBJ2-2, with no clear D. In germline, CDR1 is SGHAT, CDR2 FQNNGV. The CDR3 covers 12 residues. Trimming shortened V by 2 bases and J by 7 bases, and 5 bases separated the two germline ends. Here the CDR3 reads CASSLNNGELFF. In nucleotides, the CDR3 is TGTGCCAGCAGCTTAAATAACGGGGAGCTGTTTTTT.

The rearrangement uses TRBV6-5 and TRBJ2-7, with 9 bases that match TRBD2. CDR1 is MNHEY, CDR2 SVGAGI, per germline. The CDR3 is 14 residues long. With V trimmed by 5 bases and J by 5 bases, 7 bases remained unmatched. CDR3 nucleotides: TGTGCCAGCAGTCGAAGACTAGCGGTCCACGAGCAGTACTTC. It yields the protein CASSRRLAVHEQYF.

The chain joins TRBV11-2 to TRBJ1-1, with a possible D match to TRBD1 (5 bases). V lost 5 bases and J lost 10, with 17 bases in between. Germline CDR1 reads SGHAT; CDR2 reads FQNNGV. This CDR3 is built from 13 residues. CDR3 loop: CASSPRGEGRAFF. In DNA form, the CDR3 reads TGTGCCAGCAGCCCGCGGGGGGAGGGTCGAGCTTTCTTT.

This rearrangement joins TRBV7-2 to TRBJ2-2; 7 nucleotides agree with TRBD1. The CDR3 contains 15 residues. V lost 5 bases, J lost 6 bases, and 9 bases stayed unmatched. Germline CDR1 and CDR2: SGHTA and FQGNSA. Written as DNA, the CDR3 is TGTGCCAGCAGCCCGCGGGCCACAGGGGCCGGGGAGCTGTTTTTT. Translating gives CASSPRATGAGELFF.

J is TRBJ2-5 and V is TRBV9, with TRBD2 identical over 8 bases. J was trimmed by 5 bases and V by 3 bases; bases with no gene match: 3. CDR1 and CDR2 from the germline V gene are SGDLS and YYNGEE. This CDR3 has 13 residues. CDR3 nucleotides: TGTGCCAGCAGCGCGGGGGGGCATGAGACCCAGTACTTC. It translates to CASSAGGHETQYF.